The present T cell receptor beta chain was sequenced within a study of cytomegalovirus exposure and HLA in healthy donors. The count of this clone is one. Method: immunoSEQ multiplex PCR; TCRdb's copy keeps in-frame clones and lacks some. The repertoire holds 150,000 or so clones, with about 88% as singletons. Germline V CDR1 and CDR2: MGHRA, YSYEKL. The CDR3 runs 14 residues. The V segment lost 4 bases and the J segment 4 bases; nucleotides outside the gene matches: 3. Sample: PBMCs. The genes are TRBV4-1 and TRBJ2-7, with 11 bases aligning to TRBD2. This receptor was taken from a woman aged 18-35 years in good health and CMV-seronegative. The CDR3 here is CASSRSGGEYEQYF. The DNA for the CDR3 is TGCGCCAGCAGCCGTAGCGGGGGGGAATACGAGCAGTACTTC.